The clone carrying this TCR beta chain was observed a handful of times. Its specificity is unknown. This entry belongs to a study of cytomegalovirus exposure and HLA in healthy donors. Across the study: There were roughly 110 million unique TCR beta sequences, drawn from about 180 million T cells, in an earlier analysis.

The CDR3 covers 17 residues. Germline V CDR1 and CDR2: SGHNT, YYREEE (reference sequence). With V trimmed by 6 bases and J by 0 bases, 14 bases remained unmatched. Findings of the study overall: The classifier reportedly diagnosed cytomegalovirus status with high specificity and sensitivity. Rare TCR sequences predominated, though certain public TCRs were found in many donors. The authors later linked a missense DCLRE1C variant to TCR beta V- and J-gene trimming.

In the PCR, 60 Vbeta and 13 Jbeta primers were used. Repertoires were generated with immunoSEQ multiplex PCR, while TCRdb's copy carries only in-frame clones and drops some. The table lists 150,000 to 200,000 clones, less than 90% of them singletons, with 1.6% in the top ten. Sequencing was done on a sample of PBMCs. The TCR originated in a man between 50 and 59 years old in good health and CMV-seronegative. The chain is built from TRBV5-4 and TRBJ1-1; TRBD1 matches at 7 bases. The CDR3 nucleotides are TGTGCCAGCAAGCTGACAGGGATCACAGATTTGAACACTGAAGCTTTCTTT. Translating gives CASKLTGITDLNTEAFF. The variable domain in full, with the rest retrieved from reference TRBV5-4 and TRBJ1-1, is ETGVTQSPTHLIKTRGQQVTLRCSSQSGHNTVSWYQQALGQGPQFIFQYYREEENGRGNFPPRFSGLQFPNYSSELNVNALELDDSALYLCASKLTGITDLNTEAFFGQGTRLTVV.